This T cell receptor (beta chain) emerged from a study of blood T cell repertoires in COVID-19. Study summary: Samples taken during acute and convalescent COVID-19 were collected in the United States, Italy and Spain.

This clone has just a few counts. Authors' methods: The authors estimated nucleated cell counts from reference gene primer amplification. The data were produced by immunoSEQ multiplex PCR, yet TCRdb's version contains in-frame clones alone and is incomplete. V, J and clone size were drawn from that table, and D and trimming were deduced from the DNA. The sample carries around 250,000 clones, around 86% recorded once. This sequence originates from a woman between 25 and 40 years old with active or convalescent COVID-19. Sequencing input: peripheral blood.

CDR3 nucleotide sequence: TGTGCCAGTAGTATAAGGGGACAGCAGTCAAAACTGTTTTTT. Translated, it gives CASSIRGQQSKLFF. This rearrangement joins TRBV19 to TRBJ1-4; 7 bases match TRBD1. In germline, CDR1 is LNHDA, CDR2 SQIVND (reference sequence). The CDR3 is made up of 14 amino acids. Trimming cost V 2 bases and J 10 bases; bases outside gene matches: 7.